The rows below give T cell receptor beta chains drawn from one sample of a study of T cell responses to AZD1222 COVID-19 vaccine. Clones were read by immunoSEQ multiplex PCR, and TCRdb kept only the in-frame ones, dropping some. In the table there are under 95,000 clones, approximately 89% of which are singletons. The sequenced sample was peripheral blood, obtained on day 0 of AZD1222 vaccination. Source of these receptors: an adult in good health. CDR3s include the opening cysteine and the closing phenylalanine or tryptophan. D genes are given only for firm matches. A row's size may be missing; if present it is once, few, many or a size class.

size,V,D,J,DNA,CDR3
NA,TRBV4-1,NA,TRBJ2-7,TGCGCCAGCAGCCACCCCGGTGCCTACGAGCAGTACTTC,CASSHPGAYEQYF
NA,TRBV5-1,NA,TRBJ2-3,TGCGCCAGCAGCTTAGACAGGAGCACAGATACGCAGTATTTT,CASSLDRSTDTQYF
NA,TRBV10-1,NA,TRBJ2-2,TGCGCCAGCAGGAACCGAACGAACACCGGGGAGCTGTTTTTT,CASRNRTNTGELFF
NA,TRBV7-2,NA,TRBJ1-6,TGTGCCAGCAGCTTAGATTTCGGACAGTCCTATAATTCACCCCTCCACTTT,CASSLDFGQSYNSPLHF
NA,TRBV23-1,NA,TRBJ2-1,TGCGCCAGCAGTCATTGCGGGTCCTACAATGAGCAGTTCTTC,CASSHCGSYNEQFF
once,TRBV25-1,TRBD1,TRBJ1-1,TGTGCCAGCAGCGGGACAGGGGTTCGGACTGAAGCTTTCTTT,CASSGTGVRTEAFF
NA,TRBV3-1/TRBV3-2,TRBD2,TRBJ2-3,TGTGCCAGCAGCTTCCGGACTAGCGGGATTCGGAGCACAGATACGCAGTATTTT,CASSFRTSGIRSTDTQYF
NA,TRBV5-4,NA,TRBJ2-7,TGTGCCAGCAGCAATCCTTTCACACCTAACTACGAGCAGTACTTC,CASSNPFTPNYEQYF
NA,TRBV2,NA,TRBJ1-5,TGTGCCAGCCAAGGGGCCGGACAGCTGGGCCAGCCCCAGCATTTT,CASQGAGQLGQPQHF
NA,TRBV5-6,TRBD1,TRBJ2-7,TGTGCCAGCAGTCAGGACAGGGGCAACTACGAGCAGTACTTC,CASSQDRGNYEQYF
NA,TRBV27,NA,TRBJ1-6,TGTGCCAGCAGTTTACGAGCCGAGAATTCACCCCTCCACTTT,CASSLRAENSPLHF
NA,TRBV18,NA,TRBJ2-5,TGTGCCAGCTCACCCTTGGAAGAGACCCAGTACTTC,CASSPLEETQYF
NA,TRBV27,NA,TRBJ2-3,TGTGCCAGCAGTTACGGGAGCACAGATACGCAGTATTTT,CASSYGSTDTQYF
NA,TRBV28,NA,TRBJ1-6,TGTGCCAGCAGTTTATGGGGAGGGGCTCAATTTTCACCCCTCCACTTT,CASSLWGGAQFSPLHF
NA,TRBV28,NA,TRBJ1-1,TGTGCCAGCCGGCTAAAGAACACTGAAGCTTTCTTT,CASRLKNTEAFF
NA,TRBV4-1,NA,TRBJ2-1,TGCGCCAGCAGCCAAGATCGGCCATACGGGCTTAGTACCAATGAGCAGTTCTTC,CASSQDRPYGLSTNEQFF
few,TRBV5-1,NA,TRBJ1-2,TGCGCCAGCAGCGAGGGACACGGGATGGGGTATGGCTACACCTTC,CASSEGHGMGYGYTF
NA,TRBV3-1/TRBV3-2,NA,TRBJ1-5,TGTGCCAGCAGCCAGGGGGGGATGAATCAGCCCCAGCATTTT,CASSQGGMNQPQHF
NA,TRBV10-3,NA,TRBJ1-2,TGTGCCATCAGTATACAGGGAGGGGGCTATGGCTACACCTTC,CAISIQGGGYGYTF
NA,TRBV9,TRBD1,TRBJ1-1,TGTGCCAGCAGCGAGGCGGGACAGGGCACTGAAGCTTTCTTT,CASSEAGQGTEAFF
NA,TRBV28,TRBD1,TRBJ2-7,TGTGCCAGCAGTCCCTACAGGGGGAGCTACGAGCAGTACTTC,CASSPYRGSYEQYF
NA,TRBV19,TRBD2,TRBJ2-7,TGTGCCAGTAGTCAACGGAGGGGACTGCAGACTAGCGGGAGCGGTCGGGGTAGAAACGAGCAGTACTTC,CASSQRRGLQTSGSGRGRNEQYF
once,TRBV11-2,NA,TRBJ1-6,TGTGCCAGCAGTGTGGAGATTTATAATTCACCCCTCCACTTT,CASSVEIYNSPLHF
NA,TRBV4-1,NA,TRBJ1-2,TGCGCCAGCAGCCAAGAAACTATTGGGGGCTACACCTTC,CASSQETIGGYTF
NA,TRBV2,TRBD1,TRBJ1-5,TGTGCCAGCAGTGACGACAGGGGGCGAAATCAGCCCCAGCATTTT,CASSDDRGRNQPQHF
NA,TRBV6-8,NA,TRBJ1-5,TGTGCCAGCAGTTACCCACAGGAGAATCAGCCCCAGCATTTT,CASSYPQENQPQHF
NA,TRBV7-6,TRBD1,TRBJ2-5,TGTGCCAGCAGCCCGGCCGGACAGGGTTTCAGGGAGACCCAGTACTTC,CASSPAGQGFRETQYF
NA,TRBV6-5,NA,TRBJ1-3,TGTGCCAGCAGTTACTCGACCCCTGCTAGTGGAAACACCATATATTTT,CASSYSTPASGNTIYF
once,TRBV19,TRBD1,TRBJ2-1,TGTGCCAGTAGGGGGGGACAGGGGAATTACAATGAGCAGTTCTTC,CASRGGQGNYNEQFF
NA,TRBV7-9,NA,TRBJ1-6,TGTGCCAGCAGCTTAAGCGTCGGGAGCTCCTATAATTCACCCCTCCACTTT,CASSLSVGSSYNSPLHF
NA,TRBV6-1,NA,TRBJ2-1,TGTGCCAGCAGTGAGGAGGCTGGGCCGCGACGGGAGCAGTTCTTC,CASSEEAGPRREQFF
few,TRBV11-2,NA,TRBJ1-2,TGTGCCAGCCACATAAACGGCTATGGCTACACCTTC,CASHINGYGYTF
NA,TRBV19,TRBD2,TRBJ2-5,TGTGCCAGTAGTCCCACCAGCGGGGCTGTCCAAGAGACCCAGTACTTC,CASSPTSGAVQETQYF
NA,TRBV27,NA,TRBJ1-3,TGTGCCAGCAGTCCCTCATATGGAAACACCATATATTTT,CASSPSYGNTIYF
NA,TRBV2,TRBD1,TRBJ1-4,TGTGCCAGCAGATACAGGGGGCGAGGTGAAAAACTGTTTTTT,CASRYRGRGEKLFF
NA,TRBV2,NA,TRBJ2-7,TGTGCCAGCAGTCCCCAGGCGAGCTCCTACGAGCAGTACTTC,CASSPQASSYEQYF
NA,TRBV10-3,NA,TRBJ1-5,TGTGCCACAGCGGACAGCCTGGGGAATCAGCCCCAGCATTTT,CATADSLGNQPQHF
NA,TRBV12-3/TRBV12-4,NA,TRBJ1-1,TGTGCCAGCAGCGGACGGAGGGACACTGAAGCTTTCTTT,CASSGRRDTEAFF
NA,TRBV5-4,TRBD2,TRBJ2-7,TGTGCCAGCAGCCCGGGACTAGCGGGGGGTCCGTACCAGCAGTACTTC,CASSPGLAGGPYQQYF
NA,TRBV11-3,TRBD2,TRBJ2-7,TGTGCCAGCAGCCCGGGACTAGCGGGACTCTACGAGCAGTACTTC,CASSPGLAGLYEQYF
NA,TRBV12-3/TRBV12-4,NA,TRBJ1-5,TGTGCCAGCAGCCTGGGGCACAACCAGCCCCAGCATTTT,CASSLGHNQPQHF
NA,TRBV5-1,TRBD1,TRBJ1-2,TGCGCCAGCAGCTTGGGACAGGGATCGAACTATGGCTACACCTTC,CASSLGQGSNYGYTF